The TCR beta chain under discussion was sequenced for a study of T-cell memory formation after mild COVID-19. The wider study: Across donors, TCR clusters were largely donor specific.

With constant-segment primers, 5'RACE yielded cDNA libraries of TCR alpha and TCR beta that carried sample barcodes and UMIs. MiXCR, run by TCRdb on the 5' RACE reads, gives a single entry per CDR3 protein. The table has roughly 350,000 distinct CDR3 sequences, roughly an eighth seen once. Study results and caveats: The appearance of some responding clones in pre-infection memory suggested that cross-reactive memory joined. The CD4+ clones that contracted clustered mainly within CM and EM, and the CD8+ clones concentrated in EMRA.

Turning to this clonotype: Antigen: not known.

Germline V CDR1 and CDR2: KGHDR, SFDVKD. The CDR3 is 14 amino acids. The V end lost 4 bases, the J end lost 2 bases, and 10 bases lay between the germline ends. The rearrangement links TRBV24-1 to TRBJ1-2; D unresolved. This sequence was found in a man in his late teens or twenties who had mild COVID-19 (a few samples of this study predate the infection). Cell type and time point are not known. The source material was PBMCs or a T cell subset sorted from them (not recorded which). The CDR3 DNA reads TGTGCCACCAGTGAGTCCGGGAGAAACTATGGCTACACCTTC. Protein: CATSESGRNYGYTF.